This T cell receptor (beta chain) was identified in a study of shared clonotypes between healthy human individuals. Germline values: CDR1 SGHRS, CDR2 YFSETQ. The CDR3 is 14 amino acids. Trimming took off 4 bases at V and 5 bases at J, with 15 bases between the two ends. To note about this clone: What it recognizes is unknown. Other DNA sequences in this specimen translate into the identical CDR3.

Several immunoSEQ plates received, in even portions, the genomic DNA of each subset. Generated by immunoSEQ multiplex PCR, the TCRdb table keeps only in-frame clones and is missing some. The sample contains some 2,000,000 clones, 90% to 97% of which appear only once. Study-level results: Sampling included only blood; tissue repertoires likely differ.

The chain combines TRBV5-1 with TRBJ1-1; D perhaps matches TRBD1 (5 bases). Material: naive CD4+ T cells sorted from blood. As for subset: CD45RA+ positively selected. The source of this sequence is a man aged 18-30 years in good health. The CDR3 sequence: CASSPTGGGTEAFF. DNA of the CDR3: TGCGCCAGCAGCCCGACCGGGGGAGGGACTGAAGCTTTCTTT. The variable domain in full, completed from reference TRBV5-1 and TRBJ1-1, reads KAGVTQTPRYLIKTRGQQVTLSCSPISGHRSVSWYQQTPGQGLQFLFEYFSETQRNKGNFPGRFSGRQFSNSRSEMNVSTLELGDSALYLCASSPTGGGTEAFFGQGTRLTVV.